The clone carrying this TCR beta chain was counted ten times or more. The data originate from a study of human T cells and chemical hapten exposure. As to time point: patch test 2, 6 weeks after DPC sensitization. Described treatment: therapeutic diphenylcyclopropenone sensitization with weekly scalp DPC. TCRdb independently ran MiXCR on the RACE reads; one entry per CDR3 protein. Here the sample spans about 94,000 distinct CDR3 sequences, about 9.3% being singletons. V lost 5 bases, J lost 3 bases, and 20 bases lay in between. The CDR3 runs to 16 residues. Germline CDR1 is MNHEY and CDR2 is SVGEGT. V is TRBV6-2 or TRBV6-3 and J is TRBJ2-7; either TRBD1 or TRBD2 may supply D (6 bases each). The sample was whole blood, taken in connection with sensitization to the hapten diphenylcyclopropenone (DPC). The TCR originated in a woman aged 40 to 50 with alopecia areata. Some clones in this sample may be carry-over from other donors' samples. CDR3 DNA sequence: TGTGCCAGCAGTCCCCGCTTCTCGAGGGGGGTCTACGAGCAGTACTTC. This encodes CASSPRFSRGVYEQYF.